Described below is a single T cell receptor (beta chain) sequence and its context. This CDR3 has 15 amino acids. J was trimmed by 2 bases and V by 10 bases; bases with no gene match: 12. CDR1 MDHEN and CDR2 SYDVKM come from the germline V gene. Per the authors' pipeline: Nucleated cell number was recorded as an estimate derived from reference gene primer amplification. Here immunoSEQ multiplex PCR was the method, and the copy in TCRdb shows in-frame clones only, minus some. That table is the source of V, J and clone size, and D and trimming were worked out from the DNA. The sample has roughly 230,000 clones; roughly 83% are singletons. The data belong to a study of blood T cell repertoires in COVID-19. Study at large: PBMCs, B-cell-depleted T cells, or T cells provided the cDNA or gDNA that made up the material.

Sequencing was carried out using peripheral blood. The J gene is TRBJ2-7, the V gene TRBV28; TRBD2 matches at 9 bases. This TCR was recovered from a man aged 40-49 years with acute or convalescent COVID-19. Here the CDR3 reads CATLTGTSFPYEQYF. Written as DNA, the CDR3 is TGTGCCACCCTAACCGGGACTAGCTTTCCCTACGAGCAGTACTTC.